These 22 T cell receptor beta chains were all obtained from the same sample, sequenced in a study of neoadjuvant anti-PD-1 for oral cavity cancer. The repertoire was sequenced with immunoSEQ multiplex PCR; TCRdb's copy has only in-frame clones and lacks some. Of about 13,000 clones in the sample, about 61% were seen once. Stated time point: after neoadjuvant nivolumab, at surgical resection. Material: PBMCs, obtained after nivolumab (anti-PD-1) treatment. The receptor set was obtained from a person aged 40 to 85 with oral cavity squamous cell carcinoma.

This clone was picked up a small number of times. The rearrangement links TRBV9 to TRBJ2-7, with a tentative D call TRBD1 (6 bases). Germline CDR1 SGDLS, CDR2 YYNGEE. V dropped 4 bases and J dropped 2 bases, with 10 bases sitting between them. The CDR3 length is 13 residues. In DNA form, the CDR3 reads TGTGCCAGCAGCCCAGGGGAAGCCTACGAGCAGTACTTC. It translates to CASSPGEAYEQYF.

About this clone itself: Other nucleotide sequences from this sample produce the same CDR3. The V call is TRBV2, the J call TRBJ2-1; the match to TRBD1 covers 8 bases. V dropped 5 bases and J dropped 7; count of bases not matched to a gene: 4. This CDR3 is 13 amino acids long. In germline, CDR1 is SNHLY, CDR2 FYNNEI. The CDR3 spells CASSPDRVNEQFF. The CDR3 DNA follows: TGTGCCAGCAGTCCGGACAGGGTTAATGAGCAGTTCTTC.

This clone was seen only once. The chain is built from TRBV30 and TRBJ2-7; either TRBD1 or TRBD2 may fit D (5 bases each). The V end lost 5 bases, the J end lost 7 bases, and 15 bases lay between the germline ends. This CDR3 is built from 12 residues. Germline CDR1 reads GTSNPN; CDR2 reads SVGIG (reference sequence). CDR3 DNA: TGTGCCTGGGGACGGGGCCTCCTGGAGCAGTACTTC. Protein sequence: CAWGRGLLEQYF.

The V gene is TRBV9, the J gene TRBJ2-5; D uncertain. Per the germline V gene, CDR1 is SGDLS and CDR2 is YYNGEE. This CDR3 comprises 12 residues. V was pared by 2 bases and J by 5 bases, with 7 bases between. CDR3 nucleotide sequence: TGTGCCAGCAGCGTCTACGGGGAGACCCAGTACTTC. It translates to CASSVYGETQYF.

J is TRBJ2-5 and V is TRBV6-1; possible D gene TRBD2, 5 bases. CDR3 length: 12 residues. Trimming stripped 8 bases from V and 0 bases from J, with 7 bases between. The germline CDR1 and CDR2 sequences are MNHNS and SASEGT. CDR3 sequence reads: CASGADQETQYF. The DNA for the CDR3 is TGTGCCAGCGGAGCGGACCAAGAGACCCAGTACTTC.

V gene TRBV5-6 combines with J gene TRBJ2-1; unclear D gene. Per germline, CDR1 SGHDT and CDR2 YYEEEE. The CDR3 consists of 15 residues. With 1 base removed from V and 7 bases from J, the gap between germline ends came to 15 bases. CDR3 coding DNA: TGTGCCAGCAGCTTGAGGAGATCTACCTGGAATGAGCAGTTCTTC. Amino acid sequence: CASSLRRSTWNEQFF. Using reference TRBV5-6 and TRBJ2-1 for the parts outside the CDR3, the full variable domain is DAGVTQSPTHLIKTRGQQVTLRCSPKSGHDTVSWYQQALGQGPQFIFQYYEEEERQRGNFPDRFSGHQFPNYSSELNVNALLLGDSALYLCASSLRRSTWNEQFFGPGTRLTVL.

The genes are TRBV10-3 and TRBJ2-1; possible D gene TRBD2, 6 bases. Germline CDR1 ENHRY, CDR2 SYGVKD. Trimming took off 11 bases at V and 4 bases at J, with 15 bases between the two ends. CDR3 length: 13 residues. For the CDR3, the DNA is TGTGCCGTCCGAGCGGGCGCTTACAATGAGCAGTTCTTC. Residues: CAVRAGAYNEQFF.

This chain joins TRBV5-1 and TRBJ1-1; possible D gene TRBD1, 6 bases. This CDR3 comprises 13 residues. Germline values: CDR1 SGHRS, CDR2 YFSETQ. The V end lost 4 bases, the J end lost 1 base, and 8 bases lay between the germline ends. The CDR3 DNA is TGCGCCAGCAGCCAGGACAGGAACACTGAAGCTTTCTTT. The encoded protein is CASSQDRNTEAFF.

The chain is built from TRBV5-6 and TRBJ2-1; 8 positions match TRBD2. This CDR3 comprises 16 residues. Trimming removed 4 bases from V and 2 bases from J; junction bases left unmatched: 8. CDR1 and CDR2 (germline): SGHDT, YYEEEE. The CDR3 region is CASSPHGGGTYNEQFF. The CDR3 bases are TGTGCCAGCAGCCCGCACGGGGGGGGTACCTACAATGAGCAGTTCTTC.

Here the CDR3 reads CASSPGTVSSYEQYF. CDR3 in DNA: TGCGCCAGCAGCCCGGGGACAGTGAGCTCCTACGAGCAGTACTTC. The chain links TRBV5-1 to TRBJ2-7; TRBD1 aligns across 7 bases. The CDR3 extends over 15 amino acids. The V gene's germline CDR1 is SGHRS and CDR2 YFSETQ. J gave up 0 bases and V 4 bases, and 7 bases lay outside the gene matches.

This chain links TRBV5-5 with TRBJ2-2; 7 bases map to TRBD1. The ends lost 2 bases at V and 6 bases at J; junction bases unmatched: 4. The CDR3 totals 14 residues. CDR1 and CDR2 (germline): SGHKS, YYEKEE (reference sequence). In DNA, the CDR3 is TGTGCCAGCAGCTTTGACCAGGGGGCCGGGGAGCTGTTTTTT. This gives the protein CASSFDQGAGELFF.

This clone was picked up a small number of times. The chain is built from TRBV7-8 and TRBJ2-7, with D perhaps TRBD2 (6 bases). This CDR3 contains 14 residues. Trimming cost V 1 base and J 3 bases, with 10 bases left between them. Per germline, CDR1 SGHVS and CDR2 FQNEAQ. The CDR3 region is CASSLGGKDYEQYF. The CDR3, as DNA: TGTGCCAGCAGCTTAGGCGGGAAAGACTACGAGCAGTACTTC.

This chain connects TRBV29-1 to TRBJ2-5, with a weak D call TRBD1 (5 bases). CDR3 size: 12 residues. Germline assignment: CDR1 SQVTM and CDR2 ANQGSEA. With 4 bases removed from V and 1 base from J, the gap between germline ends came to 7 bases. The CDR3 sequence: CSVADTQETQYF. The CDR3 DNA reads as TGCAGCGTTGCGGACACCCAAGAGACCCAGTACTTC.

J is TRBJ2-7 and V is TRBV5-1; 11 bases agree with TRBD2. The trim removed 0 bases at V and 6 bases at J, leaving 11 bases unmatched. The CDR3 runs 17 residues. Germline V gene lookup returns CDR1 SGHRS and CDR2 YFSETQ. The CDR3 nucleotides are TGCGCCAGCAGCTTGGGTAGCGGGAGGGCCGTGATAAGCGAGCAGTACTTC. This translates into CASSLGSGRAVISEQYF.

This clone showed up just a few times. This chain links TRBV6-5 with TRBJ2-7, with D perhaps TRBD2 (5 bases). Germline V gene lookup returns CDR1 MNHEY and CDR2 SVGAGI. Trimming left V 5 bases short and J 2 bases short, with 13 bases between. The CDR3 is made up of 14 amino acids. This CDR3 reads CASSPEGGPYEQYF. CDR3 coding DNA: TGTGCCAGCAGTCCCGAGGGCGGACCCTACGAGCAGTACTTC.

Here the CDR3 DNA reads TGTGCGAGTGACTTAGCGGGGGCCAATGAGCAGTTCTTC. Protein product: CASDLAGANEQFF. The chain uses TRBV6-1 and TRBJ2-1; the match to TRBD2 covers 9 bases. Germline values: CDR1 MNHNS, CDR2 SASEGT. The CDR3 consists of 13 residues.

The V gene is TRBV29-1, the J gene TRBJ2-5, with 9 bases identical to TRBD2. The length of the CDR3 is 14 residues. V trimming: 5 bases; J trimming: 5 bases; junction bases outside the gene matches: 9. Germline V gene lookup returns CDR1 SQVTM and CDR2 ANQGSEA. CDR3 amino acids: CSVTPLAGMETQYF. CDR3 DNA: TGCAGCGTTACCCCGCTAGCGGGAATGGAGACCCAGTACTTC. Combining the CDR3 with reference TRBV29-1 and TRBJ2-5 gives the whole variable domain SAVISQKPSRDICQRGTSLTIQCQVDSQVTMMFWYRQQPGQSLTLIATANQGSEATYESGFVIDKFPISRPNLTFSTLTVSNMSPEDSSIYLCSVTPLAGMETQYFGPGTRLLVL.

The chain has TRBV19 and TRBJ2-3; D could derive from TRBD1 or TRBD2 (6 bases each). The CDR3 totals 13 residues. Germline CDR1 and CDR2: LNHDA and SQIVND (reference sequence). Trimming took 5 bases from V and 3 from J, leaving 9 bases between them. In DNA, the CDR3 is TGTGCCAGTAGTGAGGGGGGAACAGATACGCAGTATTTT. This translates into CASSEGGTDTQYF. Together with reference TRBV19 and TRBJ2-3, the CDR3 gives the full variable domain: DGGITQSPKYLFRKEGQNVTLSCEQNLNHDAMYWYRQDPGQGLRLIYYSQIVNDFQKGDIAEGYSVSREKKESFPLTVTSAQKNPTAFYLCASSEGGTDTQYFGPGTRLTVL.

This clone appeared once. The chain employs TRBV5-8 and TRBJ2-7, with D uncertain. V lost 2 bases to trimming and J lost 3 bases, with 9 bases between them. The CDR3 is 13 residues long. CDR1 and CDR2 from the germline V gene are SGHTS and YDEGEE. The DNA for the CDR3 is TGTGCCAGCAGCTTTCATACGGGCTACGAGCAGTACTTC. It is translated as CASSFHTGYEQYF.

The CDR3 bases are TGTGCCAGCAGCTTGGTGGGAGTGGGGGAGCAGTACTTC. Its translation is CASSLVGVGEQYF. This chain links TRBV7-9 with TRBJ2-7, with a tentative D call TRBD2 (5 bases). CDR1 and CDR2 from the germline V gene are SEHNR and FQNEAQ (reference sequence). The CDR3 runs to 13 residues. Trimming left V 3 bases short and J 7 bases short, with 13 bases between. The complete variable domain, with remaining parts taken from reference TRBV7-9 and TRBJ2-7, reads DTGVSQNPRHKITKRGQNVTFRCDPISEHNRLYWYRQTLGQGPEFLTYFQNEAQLEKSRLLSDRFSAERPKGSFSTLEIQRTEQGDSAMYLCASSLVGVGEQYFGPGTRLTVT.

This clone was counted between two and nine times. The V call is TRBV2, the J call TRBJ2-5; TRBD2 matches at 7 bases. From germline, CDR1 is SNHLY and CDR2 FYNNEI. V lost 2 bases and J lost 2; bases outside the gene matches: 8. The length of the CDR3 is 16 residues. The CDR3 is CASSENRGGRQETQYF. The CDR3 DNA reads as TGTGCCAGCAGTGAAAATCGCGGGGGTAGACAAGAGACCCAGTACTTC. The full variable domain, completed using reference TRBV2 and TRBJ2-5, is EPEVTQTPSHQVTQMGQEVILRCVPISNHLYFYWYRQILGQKVEFLVSFYNNEISEKSEIFDDQFSVERPDGSNFTLKIRSTKLEDSAMYFCASSENRGGRQETQYFGPGTRLLVL.

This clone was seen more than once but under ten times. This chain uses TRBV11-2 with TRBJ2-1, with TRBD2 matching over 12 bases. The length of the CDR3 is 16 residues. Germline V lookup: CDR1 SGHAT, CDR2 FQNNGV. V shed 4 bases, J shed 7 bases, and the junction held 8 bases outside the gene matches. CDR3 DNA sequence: TGTGCCAGCAGCTCCTTCACTAGCGGGAGGTGGAATGAGCAGTTCTTC. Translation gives CASSSFTSGRWNEQFF.